These 10 T cell receptor beta chains were sequenced from one sample in a study of T cell responses to AZD1222 COVID-19 vaccine. Produced via immunoSEQ multiplex PCR; TCRdb's table is partial and in-frame only. In the table there are tens of thousands of clones, 89% of which are singletons. Here the sequenced sample was peripheral blood, taken 28 days after the second AZD1222 dose. Source of these receptors: an adult who received the AZD1222 COVID-19 vaccine.

This clone was detected only once. The chain couples TRBV6-1 to TRBJ1-5; D is unresolved. Trimming stripped 2 bases from V and 0 bases from J, with 5 bases between. Germline CDR1 and CDR2: MNHNS and SASEGT. The CDR3 totals 14 residues. The CDR3 DNA is TGTGCCAGCAGTGAACAGGATAGCAATCAGCCCCAGCATTTT. Translation gives CASSEQDSNQPQHF.

The rearrangement links TRBV5-1 to TRBJ2-1; D remains unclear. The ends were cut back, 2 bases at V and 0 bases at J, with 9 bases in the middle. The CDR3 contains 15 residues. Per germline, CDR1 SGHRS and CDR2 YFSETQ. The CDR3, as DNA: TGCGCCAGCAGCTTCTCCCTCCGCTCCTACAATGAGCAGTTCTTC. This translates into CASSFSLRSYNEQFF.

This chain joins TRBV7-2 and TRBJ1-2; the D is unclear. V was shortened by 5 bases and J by 3 bases, with 13 bases between the two germline ends. The CDR3 loop spans 14 amino acids. The germline V gene has CDR1 SGHTA and CDR2 FQGNSA. CDR3 coding DNA: TGTGCCAGCAGCGCGTCCGTTGGCCACTATGGCTACACCTTC. This sequence encodes CASSASVGHYGYTF.

The chain couples TRBV9 to TRBJ2-6, with 9 bases lining up with TRBD2. Trimming took 4 bases from V and 0 from J; bases not matched to a gene: 11. The CDR3 sequence is 19 residues long. Looked up from germline, CDR1 is SGDLS and CDR2 is YYNGEE. The CDR3 region is CASSPRSAGGLSGANVLTF. CDR3 bases: TGTGCCAGCAGCCCCCGTTCAGCGGGAGGCCTCTCTGGGGCCAACGTCCTGACTTTC.

In its sample, this clone was seen a few times. This chain links TRBV20-1 with TRBJ1-5; weak D call: TRBD1 (5 bases). Germline V gene sequence: CDR1 DFQATT, CDR2 SNEGSKA (reference sequence). CDR3 length equals 11 residues. V lost 1 base and J 11 bases, leaving 9 bases between the germline ends. The CDR3: CSARAGGAQHF. The DNA for the CDR3 is TGCAGTGCTAGAGCGGGAGGGGCCCAGCATTTT.

The chain joins TRBV6-2 or TRBV6-3 to TRBJ2-1; 11 bases are shared with TRBD2. Germline values: CDR1 MNHEY, CDR2 SVGEGT. The CDR3 is made up of 17 amino acids. V lost 2 bases, J lost 4 bases, and 7 bases stayed unmatched. The CDR3 loop reads CASSYPLAGGPYNEQFF. CDR3 nucleotides: TGTGCCAGCAGTTACCCGCTAGCGGGGGGCCCTTACAATGAGCAGTTCTTC.

This rearrangement joins TRBV15 to TRBJ2-5; D remains ambiguous. From germline, CDR1 is LNHNV and CDR2 YYDKDF (reference sequence). The CDR3 loop spans 13 amino acids. The V gene lost 3 bases and the J gene lost 5 bases, with 10 bases spanning the gap. This CDR3 is CATSSSGWETQYF. In DNA, the CDR3 is TGTGCCACCAGCAGCTCCGGGTGGGAGACCCAGTACTTC.

The rearrangement links TRBV6-5 to TRBJ1-3; D possibly corresponds to TRBD1 (6 bases). The CDR3 is 15 residues long. V lost 2 bases and J lost 0, with 8 bases in between. Germline lookup yields CDR1 MNHEY and CDR2 SVGAGI. CDR3 sequence: CASSYGGHSGNTIYF. As DNA, the CDR3 is TGTGCCAGCAGTTACGGGGGACACTCTGGAAACACCATATATTTT.

The chain employs TRBV10-3 and TRBJ1-2; tentative D call: TRBD1 (6 bases). CDR1 is ENHRY, CDR2 SYGVKD, per germline. Trimming cost V 5 bases and J 5 bases, with 9 bases left between them. This CDR3 region has 12 residues. CDR3 sequence: CAISQGQYGYTF. In DNA, the CDR3 is TGTGCCATCAGTCAGGGACAATATGGCTACACCTTC.

The V gene is TRBV6-5, the J gene TRBJ2-1; D not certain. V lost 0 bases, J lost 2 bases, and 5 bases lay in between. The CDR3 contains 14 residues. In germline, CDR1 is MNHEY, CDR2 SVGAGI. CDR3 sequence (DNA): TGTGCCAGCAGTTACTCGGCAGCCTACAATGAGCAGTTCTTC. Protein product: CASSYSAAYNEQFF.